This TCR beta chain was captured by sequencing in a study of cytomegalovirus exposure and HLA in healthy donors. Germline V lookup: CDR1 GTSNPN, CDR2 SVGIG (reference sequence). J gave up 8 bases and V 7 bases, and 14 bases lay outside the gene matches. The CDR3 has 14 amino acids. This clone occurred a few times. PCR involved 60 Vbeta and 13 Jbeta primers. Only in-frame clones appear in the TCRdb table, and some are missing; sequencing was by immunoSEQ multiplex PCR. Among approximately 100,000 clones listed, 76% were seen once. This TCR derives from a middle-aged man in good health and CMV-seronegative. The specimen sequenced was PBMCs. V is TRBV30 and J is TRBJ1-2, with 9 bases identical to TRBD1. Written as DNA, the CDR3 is TGTGCCTCTCTGGGGGACAGGGTGACGGGGGGCTACACCTTC. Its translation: CASLGDRVTGGYTF.